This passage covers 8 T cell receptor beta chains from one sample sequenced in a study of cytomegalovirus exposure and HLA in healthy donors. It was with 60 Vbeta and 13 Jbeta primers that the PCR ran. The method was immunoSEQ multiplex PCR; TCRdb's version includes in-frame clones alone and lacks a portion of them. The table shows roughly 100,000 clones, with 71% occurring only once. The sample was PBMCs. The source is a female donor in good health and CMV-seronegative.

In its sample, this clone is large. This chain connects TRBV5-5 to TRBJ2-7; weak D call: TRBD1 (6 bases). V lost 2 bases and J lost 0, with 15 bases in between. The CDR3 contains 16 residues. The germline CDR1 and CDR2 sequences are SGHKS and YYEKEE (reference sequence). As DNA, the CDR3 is TGTGCCAGCAGCTTCCTACTACAGGGCGCCTCCTACGAGCAGTACTTC. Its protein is CASSFLLQGASYEQYF.

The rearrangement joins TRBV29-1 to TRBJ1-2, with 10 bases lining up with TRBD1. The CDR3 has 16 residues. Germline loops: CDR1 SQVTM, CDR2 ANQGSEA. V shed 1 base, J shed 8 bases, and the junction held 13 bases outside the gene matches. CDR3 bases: TGCAGCGTTGAAGGCAGACGGGACAGGGGATTAGGAGGCTACACCTTC. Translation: CSVEGRRDRGLGGYTF.

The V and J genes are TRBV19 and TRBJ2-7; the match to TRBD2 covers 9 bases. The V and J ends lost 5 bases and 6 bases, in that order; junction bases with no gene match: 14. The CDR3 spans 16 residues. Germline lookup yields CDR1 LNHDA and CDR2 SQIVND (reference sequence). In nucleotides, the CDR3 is TGTGCCAGTAGTCCGACTAGCGGCCATGGTCCCTCCGAGCAGTACTTC. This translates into CASSPTSGHGPSEQYF.

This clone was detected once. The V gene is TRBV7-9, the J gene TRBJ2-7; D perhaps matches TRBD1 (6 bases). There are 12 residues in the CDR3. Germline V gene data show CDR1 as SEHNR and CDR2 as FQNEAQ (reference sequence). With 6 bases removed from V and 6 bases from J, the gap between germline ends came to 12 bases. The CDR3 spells CASSPTGSEQYF. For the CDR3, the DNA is TGTGCCAGCAGTCCTACAGGGTCCGAGCAGTACTTC.

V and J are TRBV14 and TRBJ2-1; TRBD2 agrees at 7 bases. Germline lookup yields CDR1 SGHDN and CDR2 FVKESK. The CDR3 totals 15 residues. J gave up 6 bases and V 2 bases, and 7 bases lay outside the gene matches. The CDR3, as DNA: TGTGCCAGCAGCCAATATCGGGACTACCTCAATGAGCAGTTCTTC. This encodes CASSQYRDYLNEQFF.

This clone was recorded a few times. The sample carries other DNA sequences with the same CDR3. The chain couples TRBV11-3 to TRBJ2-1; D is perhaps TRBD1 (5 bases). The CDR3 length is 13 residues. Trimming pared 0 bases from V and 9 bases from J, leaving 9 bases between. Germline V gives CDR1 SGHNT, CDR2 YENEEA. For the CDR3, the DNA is TGTGCCAGCAGCTTAGATGAAAGGGGTGAGCAGTTCTTC. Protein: CASSLDERGEQFF.

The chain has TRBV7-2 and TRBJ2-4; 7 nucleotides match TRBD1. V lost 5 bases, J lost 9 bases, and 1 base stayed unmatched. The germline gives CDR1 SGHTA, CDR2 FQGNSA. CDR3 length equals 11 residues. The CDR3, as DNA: TGTGCCAGCAGCGCAGGGGGCATTCAGTACTTC. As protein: CASSAGGIQYF.

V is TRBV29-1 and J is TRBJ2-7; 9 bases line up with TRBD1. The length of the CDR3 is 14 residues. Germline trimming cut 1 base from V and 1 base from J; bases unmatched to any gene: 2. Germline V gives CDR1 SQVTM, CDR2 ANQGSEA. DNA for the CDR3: TGCAGCGTTGAAGGGGGGACAGGGTCCTACGAGCAGTACTTC. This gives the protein CSVEGGTGSYEQYF.